This T cell receptor beta chain was documented in a study of blood T cell repertoires in COVID-19. Original handling: Nucleated cell counts were estimated from reference gene primer amplification. Profiling relied on immunoSEQ multiplex PCR, and the TCRdb table lists in-frame clones only, not all of them. That table supplies the V and J calls and clone size; D and trimming were determined from the DNA. The data show approximately 300,000 clones, 75% to 90% seen once. The sample comprised peripheral blood. This TCR was recovered from a young man with active or convalescent COVID-19.

The CDR3 DNA reads as TGTGCCACCAGCAGAGATGCGGGAGGCACCGGGGAGCTGTTTTTT. Its protein product is CATSRDAGGTGELFF. The chain carries TRBV15 and TRBJ2-2; TRBD2 aligns across 8 bases. CDR3 length: 15 residues. Germline CDR1 reads LNHNV; CDR2 reads YYDKDF (reference sequence). Trimming at V came to 0 bases and at J to 4 bases, leaving 1 base not matched to a gene.